Detailed here is one T cell receptor (beta chain). The data derive from a study of blood T cells in healthy people across ages. The V gene end was trimmed by 1 base and the J gene end by 5 bases; junction bases not matched to a gene: 6. The CDR3 is 15 residues long. Using a J-beta primer mix together with a sample-barcoded 5' primer, a second PCR was run for roughly 7 to 11 cycles. TCRdb re-analysed the 5' RACE reads in MiXCR, keeping a single row per CDR3 protein. The repertoire holds about 650,000 distinct CDR3 sequences, about 51% seen once, with around an eighth in the top ten. The sequence was collected from a woman at least 80 years old in good health. The sample taken for sequencing was blood. This chain connects TRBV12-3 or TRBV12-4 to TRBJ2-7, with 9 bases identical to TRBD1. As DNA, the CDR3 is TGTGCCAGCAGTTTAGGGACAGGGGTTAGGGACGAGCAGTACTTC. Its translation is CASSLGTGVRDEQYF.